This passage covers 20 T cell receptor beta chains from one sample sequenced in a study of T-cell memory formation after mild COVID-19. TCRdb re-called the 5' RACE reads through MiXCR, storing one row per CDR3 protein. The table records under 300,000 distinct CDR3 sequences, roughly 15% of them present only once. The material sequenced was PBMCs or a T cell subset sorted from them (not recorded which). The receptors come from a man younger than 35 who had mild COVID-19 (a few samples of this study predate the infection). Cell type and time point are not known.

V is TRBV5-1 and J is TRBJ1-5; D gene unclear. The germline gives CDR1 SGHRS, CDR2 YFSETQ. This CDR3 is built from 14 residues. With 0 bases removed from V and 7 bases from J, the gap between germline ends came to 11 bases. CDR3 nucleotide sequence: TGCGCCAGCAGCTTGGACACGGGTATCCAGCCCCAGCATTTT. Translated, it gives CASSLDTGIQPQHF.

This clonotype showed up just a few times. V gene TRBV19 combines with J gene TRBJ2-1; TRBD2 agrees at 9 bases. Germline CDR1 and CDR2: LNHDA and SQIVND (reference sequence). The CDR3 spans 15 residues. V shed 3 bases, J shed 9 bases, and the junction held 9 bases outside the gene matches. The CDR3 DNA sequence: TGTGCCAGTAGTATTTTTAGCGGGGGATCGCGTGAGCAGTTCTTC. Amino acid sequence: CASSIFSGGSREQFF.

V gene TRBV7-2 combines with J gene TRBJ1-4; D call uncertain. This CDR3 has 13 amino acids. CDR1 is SGHTA and CDR2 is FQGNSA in the germline V gene. V dropped 5 bases and J dropped 0 bases, with 4 bases sitting between them. Written as DNA, the CDR3 is TGTGCCAGCAGCGCACCAACTAATGAAAAACTGTTTTTT. Amino acids: CASSAPTNEKLFF.

The chain couples TRBV4-1 to TRBJ2-5, with a possible D match to TRBD2 (7 bases). Germline CDR1 is MGHRA and CDR2 is YSYEKL. V lost 1 base and J 4 bases, leaving 16 bases between the germline ends. CDR3 length equals 16 residues. The DNA for the CDR3 is TGCGCCAGCAGCCAAGGGGGCGGCGGGGGCCCAGAGACCCAGTACTTC. Protein product: CASSQGGGGGPETQYF.

This clonotype has just one count. The chain joins TRBV28 to TRBJ1-1, with 8 positions matching TRBD1. Trimming at V came to 4 bases and at J to 8 bases, leaving 9 bases not matched to a gene. Germline CDR1 and CDR2: MDHEN and SYDVKM. The CDR3 runs 14 residues. The CDR3 sequence is CASSSPPTGVEAFF. CDR3 in DNA: TGTGCCAGCAGTTCTCCACCGACAGGGGTAGAAGCTTTCTTT.

This sequence joins TRBV30 and TRBJ2-5; 14 bases align to TRBD2. The CDR3 extends over 14 amino acids. Germline values: CDR1 GTSNPN, CDR2 SVGIG (reference sequence). After removal of 8 bases from V and 5 bases from J, the junction contained 7 bases not matched to a gene. CDR3 in amino acids: CATRLAGGLETQYF. The DNA for the CDR3 is TGTGCCACCCGACTAGCGGGGGGGCTGGAGACCCAGTACTTC.

This clonotype was seen a few times. The chain employs TRBV5-5 and TRBJ2-2; no clear D gene. The length of the CDR3 is 14 residues. V lost 5 bases and J lost 2, with 10 bases in between. CDR1 and CDR2 (germline): SGHKS, YYEKEE (reference sequence). CDR3 in amino acids: CASRMVLNTGELFF. In DNA, the CDR3 is TGTGCCAGCAGGATGGTACTAAACACCGGGGAGCTGTTTTTT. The whole variable domain, filled in from reference TRBV5-5 and TRBJ2-2, reads DAGVTQSPTHLIKTRGQQVTLRCSPISGHKSVSWYQQVLGQGPQFIFQYYEKEERGRGNFPDRFSARQFPNYSSELNVNALLLGDSALYLCASRMVLNTGELFFGEGSRLTVL.

The chain combines TRBV7-6 with TRBJ2-7; no clear D gene. This CDR3 comprises 14 residues. Per germline, CDR1 SGHVS and CDR2 FNYEAQ. Trimming shortened V by 3 bases and J by 1 base, and 10 bases separated the two germline ends. CDR3 nucleotide sequence: TGTGCCAGCAGCTTCGACGACCGTTCCTACGAGCAGTACTTC. It specifies CASSFDDRSYEQYF.

This clonotype was observed a few times. The J gene is TRBJ1-3, the V gene TRBV3-1; D unclear. The CDR3 has 13 residues. The V end lost 1 base, the J end lost 5 bases, and 6 bases lay between the germline ends. CDR1 LGHDT and CDR2 YNNKEL come from the germline V gene (reference sequence). CDR3 nucleotides: TGTGCCAGCAGCCAAGCTGTGAGAAACACCATATATTTT. Translated, it gives CASSQAVRNTIYF.

This clonotype appeared a few times. The V call is TRBV18, the J call TRBJ1-6; the D is unclear. The CDR3 has 15 amino acids. Per the germline V gene, CDR1 is KGHSH and CDR2 is LQKENI. The V end lost 1 base, the J end lost 7 bases, and 11 bases lay between the germline ends. The CDR3 region is CASSPLVADNSPLHF. Here the CDR3 DNA reads TGTGCCAGCTCACCACTAGTAGCAGACAATTCACCCCTCCACTTT.

This chain joins TRBV29-1 and TRBJ1-1; a weak D match, TRBD1 (6 bases). The ends were cut back, 6 bases at V and 3 bases at J, with 14 bases in the middle. The CDR3 is 13 residues long. Germline values: CDR1 SQVTM, CDR2 ANQGSEA. CDR3 sequence: CSVSHREDTEAFF. As DNA, the CDR3 is TGCAGCGTCTCGCACAGGGAGGACACTGAAGCTTTCTTT.

This clonotype was recorded many times. The rearrangement uses TRBV12-3 or TRBV12-4 and TRBJ2-3, with D unresolved. The CDR3 runs 15 residues. The V end lost 7 bases, the J end lost 0 bases, and 14 bases lay between the germline ends. This chain's CDR3 is CASNPNGFSTDTQYF. The CDR3 nucleotides read TGTGCCAGCAACCCGAATGGGTTCAGCACAGATACGCAGTATTTT.

The V and J genes are TRBV29-1 and TRBJ2-5; 11 bases line up with TRBD1. The J segment lost 7 bases and the V segment lost 4 bases, leaving 8 bases of the junction unmatched. CDR3 size: 14 residues. In germline, CDR1 is SQVTM, CDR2 ANQGSEA. The CDR3 DNA follows: TGCAGCGTTGCGGGGACAGGGGGTTTGGGGACCCAGTACTTC. It encodes CSVAGTGGLGTQYF.

The V gene is TRBV10-1, the J gene TRBJ2-5; no reliable D call. Germline V gives CDR1 WNHNN, CDR2 SYGVQD (reference sequence). V dropped 6 bases and J dropped 7 bases, with 9 bases sitting between them. The CDR3 has 11 residues. The CDR3 region has the DNA TGCGCCAGCAGCTGGGGTGGGACCCAGTACTTC. This translates into CASSWGGTQYF.

This chain uses TRBV7-2 with TRBJ2-2; 10 bases map to TRBD2. Germline loops: CDR1 SGHTA, CDR2 FQGNSA. V was clipped by 5 bases and J by 8 bases; unmatched bases: 8. The CDR3 is made up of 15 amino acids. The CDR3 region has the DNA TGTGCCAGCAGCCCCACTAGCGGGACTATTGGGGAGCTGTTTTTT. It yields the protein CASSPTSGTIGELFF.

This clonotype was counted ten times or more. The chain couples TRBV7-9 to TRBJ1-1, with a possible D match to TRBD1 (6 bases). Germline loops: CDR1 SEHNR, CDR2 FQNEAQ (reference sequence). The CDR3 runs to 15 residues. The V gene lost 1 base and the J gene lost 6 bases, with 15 bases spanning the gap. CDR3 in amino acids: CASSLEGSGESEAFF. In DNA form, the CDR3 reads TGTGCCAGCAGCTTAGAGGGTTCAGGGGAGTCTGAAGCTTTCTTT. Full variable domain (missing parts from reference TRBV7-9 and TRBJ1-1): DTGVSQNPRHKITKRGQNVTFRCDPISEHNRLYWYRQTLGQGPEFLTYFQNEAQLEKSRLLSDRFSAERPKGSFSTLEIQRTEQGDSAMYLCASSLEGSGESEAFFGQGTRLTVV.

This chain uses TRBV7-2 with TRBJ2-5; D is tentatively TRBD1 or TRBD2 (6 bases each). CDR3 length equals 15 residues. The germline gives CDR1 SGHTA, CDR2 FQGNSA. With 0 bases removed from V and 5 bases from J, the gap between germline ends came to 13 bases. The CDR3, as DNA: TGTGCCAGCAGCTTAGCGGGGGGCAGCATGGAGACCCAGTACTTC. Translating it yields CASSLAGGSMETQYF.

A few counts support this clonotype. The J gene is TRBJ1-1, the V gene TRBV19; D not resolved. This CDR3 contains 11 residues. Trimming took off 3 bases at V and 11 bases at J, with 10 bases between the two ends. CDR1 and CDR2 (germline): LNHDA, SQIVND (reference sequence). The CDR3 reads CASSISRKAFF. CDR3 sequence (DNA): TGTGCCAGTAGTATCTCCCGGAAGGCTTTCTTT.

Only a few counts were recorded for this clonotype. The V gene is TRBV7-9, the J gene TRBJ1-1, with unresolved D. Germline CDR1 SEHNR, CDR2 FQNEAQ (reference sequence). CDR3 length: 13 residues. Trimming stripped 5 bases from V and 11 bases from J, with 18 bases between. CDR3 amino acids: CASSPTTGPLAFF. CDR3 DNA: TGTGCCAGCAGCCCCACGACGGGCCCTTTGGCTTTCTTT. The full variable domain, rest sourced from reference TRBV7-9 and TRBJ1-1, is DTGVSQNPRHKITKRGQNVTFRCDPISEHNRLYWYRQTLGQGPEFLTYFQNEAQLEKSRLLSDRFSAERPKGSFSTLEIQRTEQGDSAMYLCASSPTTGPLAFFGQGTRLTVV.

The J gene is TRBJ2-7, the V gene TRBV20-1; D is perhaps TRBD2 (7 bases). Germline-derived CDR1 and CDR2 are DFQATT and SNEGSKA (reference sequence). The CDR3 runs 13 residues. Trimming took 5 bases from V and 4 from J, leaving 15 bases between them. CDR3 nucleotides: TGCAGTGCTTTGGGAGGGGACATTTACGAGCAGTACGTC. Its translation: CSALGGDIYEQYV.